This TCR beta chain was identified during a study of cytomegalovirus exposure and HLA in healthy donors. Study-level points and caveats: With DRB1 most and HLA-C fewest, TCR association rates differed between HLA loci in a later analysis. One later analysis reportedly identified an Asian-associated ancestry cluster that showed fewer N-insertions than the approximately 710-donor mean. Presence/absence analyses treated sequencing depth as roughly uniform across donors. Among the most significant clusters, several appeared linked to common viral pathogens in a later analysis.

Turning to this clone: Its antigen remains unidentified.

PCR employed 60 Vbeta and 13 Jbeta primers. The assay was immunoSEQ multiplex PCR, and TCRdb's table has in-frame clones only and misses some. The table records approximately 170,000 clones, 65% to 90% of them present only once. Germline CDR1 is MGHDK and CDR2 is SYGVNS. CDR3 length equals 15 residues. After removal of 4 bases from V and 3 bases from J, the junction contained 8 bases not matched to a gene. This chain links TRBV25-1 with TRBJ2-7; 8 nucleotides agree with TRBD1. The TCR was taken from a male donor in good health and CMV-seronegative. Input material: PBMCs. The CDR3 region has the DNA TGTGCCAGCAGTGGTGATAACAGGGGGGACTACGAGCAGTACTTC. Translated, it gives CASSGDNRGDYEQYF.